These 22 T cell receptor beta chains came from one sample sequenced in a study of blood T cell repertoires in COVID-19. TCRdb's table, derived via immunoSEQ multiplex PCR, lists solely in-frame clones and lacks some. Altogether around 250,000 clones are present, 83% being singletons, with the ten largest covering approximately 5.3%. Sample: peripheral blood. These receptors came from a man aged 80 or over with acute or convalescent COVID-19.

CDR3 protein: CASSQGQTINSPLHF. The CDR3 DNA follows: TGTGCCAGCAGCCAAGGGCAGACTATCAATTCACCCCTCCACTTT. The chain recombines TRBV3-1 (or the pseudogene TRBV3-2) with TRBJ1-6; no clear D gene. Germline CDR1 and CDR2: LGHDT and YNNKEL (reference sequence). The CDR3 length is 15 residues. The V end lost 1 base, the J end lost 7 bases, and 11 bases lay between the germline ends.

This clone was detected ten times or more. The chain links TRBV27 to TRBJ1-2, with 12 bases aligning to TRBD1. The CDR3 is 17 residues long. Trimming at V came to 5 bases and at J to 3 bases, leaving 10 bases not matched to a gene. Per germline, CDR1 MNHEY and CDR2 SMNVEV (reference sequence). CDR3 sequence: CASSPPGQGAFDYGYTF. The CDR3 region has the DNA TGTGCCAGCAGTCCCCCGGGACAGGGGGCTTTTGACTATGGCTACACCTTC.

This clone was seen at least ten times. The chain is built from TRBV19 and TRBJ1-5; 12 bases are a match to TRBD1. Germline V gene lookup returns CDR1 LNHDA and CDR2 SQIVND (reference sequence). The CDR3 length is 16 residues. Trimming cost V 4 bases and J 7 bases; bases outside gene matches: 8. CDR3 DNA: TGTGCCAGTAGTACAGAAGGGACAGGGGGCAGGCAGCCCCAGCATTTT. It yields the protein CASSTEGTGGRQPQHF.

The V and J genes are TRBV2 and TRBJ2-7; 9 bases agree with TRBD2. Losses at the gene ends were 3 bases for V and 4 bases for J; bases not matched to a gene: 7. The CDR3 extends over 15 amino acids. Per the germline V gene, CDR1 is SNHLY and CDR2 is FYNNEI. The CDR3 protein is CASSDQRLAVYEQYF. DNA for the CDR3: TGTGCCAGCAGTGACCAAAGACTAGCGGTATACGAGCAGTACTTC.

The chain joins TRBV20-1 to TRBJ2-5; D unresolved. The germline V gene has CDR1 DFQATT and CDR2 SNEGSKA (reference sequence). This CDR3 region has 11 residues. V was shortened by 3 bases and J by 5 bases, with 7 bases between the two germline ends. CDR3 DNA sequence: TGCAGTGCTAGCCGAGTCGAGACCCAGTACTTC. Its protein is CSASRVETQYF.

The CDR3 spells CAWKKGDTLNTEAFF. For the CDR3, the DNA is TGTGCCTGGAAGAAGGGGGACACCTTGAACACTGAAGCTTTCTTT. V and J are TRBV30 and TRBJ1-1; tentatively, D is TRBD1 (6 bases). Deletions cut 4 bases from V and 0 bases from J, with 15 bases between. The CDR3 sequence is 15 residues long. CDR1 is GTSNPN and CDR2 is SVGIG in the germline V gene (reference sequence).

This clone was seen a single time. The J gene is TRBJ1-5, the V gene TRBV28; perhaps TRBD1 as D (5 bases). The CDR3 is made up of 15 amino acids. V was trimmed by 4 bases and J by 1 base, leaving 11 bases between them. Germline loops: CDR1 MDHEN, CDR2 SYDVKM. CDR3 DNA: TGTGCCAGCAGTTCGACAGAACTAAGCAATCAGCCCCAGCATTTT. Its protein is CASSSTELSNQPQHF.

V usage is TRBV7-9 and J usage is TRBJ1-5; no definite D call. V lost 1 base and J lost 4, with 14 bases in between. The CDR3 spans 16 residues. Germline CDR1 SEHNR, CDR2 FQNEAQ (reference sequence). This CDR3 is CASSLGSGSRNQPQHF. The CDR3 bases are TGTGCCAGCAGCTTAGGTTCGGGTTCAAGAAATCAGCCCCAGCATTTT.

The V and J genes are TRBV30 and TRBJ1-5, with a tentative D call TRBD1 (5 bases). Trimming pared 0 bases from V and 6 bases from J, leaving 9 bases between. CDR1 is GTSNPN, CDR2 SVGIG, per germline (reference sequence). The CDR3 covers 13 residues. In DNA, the CDR3 is TGTGCCTGGAGTGTCGGAGGGGCTCAGCCCCAGCATTTT. Translating it yields CAWSVGGAQPQHF.

This clone is a singleton in its sample. The rearrangement joins TRBV5-1 to TRBJ1-2; TRBD1 is a possible D gene (5 bases). V dropped 3 bases and J dropped 8 bases, with 26 bases sitting between them. CDR1 and CDR2 (germline): SGHRS, YFSETQ. The CDR3 length is 17 residues. The CDR3 nucleotides are TGCGCCAGCAGCTGGTCAGCAGGGATCAGTGGGGGGTTCGGCTACACCTTC. Its protein product is CASSWSAGISGGFGYTF.

V and J are TRBV19 and TRBJ1-5; D may be TRBD1 (5 bases). This CDR3 has 15 amino acids. Germline-derived CDR1 and CDR2 are LNHDA and SQIVND (reference sequence). Trimming removed 7 bases from V and 4 bases from J, with 17 bases in between. In DNA, the CDR3 is TGTGCCAGTACCTCATCTTGGGGACTTAATCAGCCCCAGCATTTT. It codes for CASTSSWGLNQPQHF.

This chain uses TRBV19 with TRBJ2-1; TRBD2 matches 9 bases. The trim removed 3 bases at V and 6 bases at J, leaving 3 bases unmatched. Germline CDR1 is LNHDA and CDR2 is SQIVND (reference sequence). The CDR3 covers 14 residues. The CDR3 bases are TGTGCCAGTAGTATCGGGCGGGGGGGCAATGAGCAGTTCTTC. Translated, it gives CASSIGRGGNEQFF.

CDR3 bases: TGTGCCAGCAGCTTGACAGGGGGCTTTCAGCCCCAGCATTTT. Encoded protein: CASSLTGGFQPQHF. The chain is built from TRBV7-9 and TRBJ1-5; TRBD1 aligns across 10 bases. Unmatched junction bases numbered 2, after V lost 3 bases and J lost 6 bases. The CDR3 loop spans 14 amino acids. Per germline, CDR1 SEHNR and CDR2 FQNEAQ (reference sequence).

The gene calls are TRBV25-1 and TRBJ2-7; the D gene is possibly TRBD1 (6 bases). Germline V CDR1 and CDR2: MGHDK, SYGVNS. The CDR3 covers 13 residues. Trimming took 6 bases from V and 5 from J, leaving 14 bases between them. In nucleotides, the CDR3 is TGTGCCAGCAGAGGGGGTTCAGTCGACGAGCAGTACTTC. Its protein product is CASRGGSVDEQYF.

This chain uses TRBV7-2 with TRBJ2-5; D remains unclear. CDR3 size: 14 residues. The V gene's germline CDR1 is SGHTA and CDR2 FQGNSA. V was trimmed by 5 bases and J by 1 base, leaving 11 bases between them. CDR3 DNA: TGTGCCAGCAGCCTCAGTACAGCCCAAGAGACCCAGTACTTC. It codes for CASSLSTAQETQYF.

The genes are TRBV6-5 and TRBJ2-1; TRBD1 matches at 8 bases. This CDR3 contains 14 residues. Germline lookup yields CDR1 MNHEY and CDR2 SVGAGI. The V and J ends lost 4 bases and 7 bases, in that order; junction bases with no gene match: 6. The CDR3 loop reads CASSFSRTGNEQFF. CDR3 DNA: TGTGCCAGCAGTTTTTCCAGGACAGGGAATGAGCAGTTCTTC.

CDR3 sequence: CASSPRQVLSIVGYTF. CDR3 DNA: TGTGCCAGCAGCCCCCGACAGGTGCTTTCTATCGTTGGCTACACCTTC. The chain employs TRBV3-1 (or the pseudogene TRBV3-2) and TRBJ1-2; D perhaps matches TRBD1 (6 bases). The germline V gene has CDR1 LGHDT and CDR2 YNNKEL (reference sequence). The CDR3 is 16 amino acids. With 4 bases removed from V and 7 bases from J, the gap between germline ends came to 22 bases.

This clone was counted a few times. The chain has TRBV7-9 and TRBJ1-1, with D possibly TRBD1 on 5 matching bases. Germline V lookup: CDR1 SEHNR, CDR2 FQNEAQ (reference sequence). V was pared by 5 bases and J by 1 base, with 11 bases between. This CDR3 has 14 amino acids. The CDR3 is CASSPSGGNTEAFF. In nucleotides, the CDR3 is TGTGCCAGCAGCCCTTCGGGGGGGAACACTGAAGCTTTCTTT.

The chain has TRBV10-3 and TRBJ1-1; D remains ambiguous. In germline, CDR1 is ENHRY, CDR2 SYGVKD. CDR3 length equals 13 residues. The ends were cut back, 6 bases at V and 1 base at J, with 9 bases in the middle. In DNA form, the CDR3 reads TGTGCCATCAGCACGGGGAGGAACACTGAAGCTTTCTTT. Protein product: CAISTGRNTEAFF.

This clone was recorded only once. This chain joins TRBV29-1 and TRBJ2-3; possible D gene TRBD2, 5 bases. V lost 4 bases and J 1 base, leaving 9 bases between the germline ends. CDR1 and CDR2 from the germline V gene are SQVTM and ANQGSEA. CDR3 length equals 13 residues. The CDR3 sequence: CSVVAGGTDTQYF. Written as DNA, the CDR3 is TGCAGCGTTGTAGCCGGGGGCACAGATACGCAGTATTTT.

The chain has TRBV5-1 and TRBJ2-5, with a tentative D call TRBD1 (5 bases). CDR3 length: 14 residues. Trimming took 0 bases from V and 4 from J, leaving 10 bases between them. Looked up from germline, CDR1 is SGHRS and CDR2 is YFSETQ. This CDR3 is CASSLVWGPETQYF. The CDR3 nucleotides read TGCGCCAGCAGCTTGGTCTGGGGCCCAGAGACCCAGTACTTC.

The chain couples TRBV7-3 to TRBJ2-1, with TRBD1 matching 7 bases. The V and J ends lost 5 bases and 11 bases, in that order; junction bases with no gene match: 9. The germline CDR1 and CDR2 sequences are SGHTA and FQGTGA. This CDR3 comprises 13 residues. Written as DNA, the CDR3 is TGTGCCAGCAGCGCACAGACAGGGCCCAAGCAGTTCTTC. The encoded protein is CASSAQTGPKQFF.